This TCR beta chain is drawn from a study of blood T cell repertoires in COVID-19. Here immunoSEQ multiplex PCR was the method, and the copy in TCRdb shows in-frame clones only, minus some. The sample carries approximately 100,000 clones, about three quarters recorded once. Germline CDR1 reads SGDLS; CDR2 reads YYNGEE. The V gene end was trimmed by 0 bases and the J gene end by 0 bases; junction bases not matched to a gene: 11. CDR3 length equals 19 residues. This clone has a single count. The clonotype comes from a man at least 80 years old with COVID-19, enrolled during active disease. Sequencing was done on a sample of peripheral blood. The rearrangement links TRBV9 to TRBJ2-1; the match to TRBD2 covers 8 bases. CDR3 amino acids: CASSVAYREGLFSYNEQFF. CDR3 in DNA: TGTGCCAGCAGCGTAGCCTACCGGGAGGGCCTCTTCTCCTACAATGAGCAGTTCTTC.